Listed below are T cell receptor beta chains from one sample, sequenced in a study of cytomegalovirus exposure and HLA in healthy donors. This table comes from immunoSEQ multiplex PCR, and its TCRdb copy is limited to in-frame clones, with some not included. The profile shows around 150,000 clones, approximately 71% of them singletons. The sequenced sample was PBMCs. The receptors shown here come from a male donor in good health and CMV-seronegative. The CDR3 runs from the conserved cysteine through the conserved F or W. The D gene is left open where the match is weak. Clone size is not always given. Where it is, it says once, few, many or a class for expanded clones.

V	size	D	J	CDR3	DNA
TRBV5-4	.	.	TRBJ2-4	CASSQRDLENIQYF	TGTGCCAGCAGCCAACGGGACTTGGAAAACATTCAGTACTTC
TRBV27	.	TRBD1	TRBJ2-7	CASSPDRADEQYF	TGTGCCAGCAGTCCCGACAGGGCTGACGAGCAGTACTTC
TRBV6-5	.	TRBD1	TRBJ1-1	CASSRQGNTEAFF	TGTGCCAGCAGTAGACAGGGGAACACTGAAGCTTTCTTT
TRBV9	once	TRBD2	TRBJ2-1	CASSRQPSGSYEQFF	TGTGCCAGCAGTCGTCAGCCTAGCGGGAGTTATGAGCAGTTCTTC
TRBV29-1	.	.	TRBJ2-7	CSVERQGSAEQYF	TGCAGCGTCGAACGGCAGGGGAGCGCCGAGCAGTACTTC
TRBV28	.	TRBD1	TRBJ2-5	CASSSAGTGKETQYF	TGTGCCAGCAGCTCGGCCGGGACAGGGAAAGAGACCCAGTACTTC
TRBV4-1	few	TRBD1	TRBJ1-4	CASSQDFMTGQATNEKLFF	TGCGCCAGCAGCCAAGATTTTATGACAGGGCAGGCAACTAATGAAAAACTGTTTTTT
TRBV15	.	TRBD1	TRBJ2-4	CATRQGLNIQYF	TGTGCCACCCGACAGGGCCTAAACATTCAGTACTTC
TRBV7-9	.	.	TRBJ1-5	CASSLGTSGEPQHF	TGTGCCAGCAGCCTCGGGACTTCGGGAGAGCCCCAGCATTTT
TRBV19	.	TRBD1	TRBJ1-4	CASSMGTTGGFEKLFF	TGTGCCAGTAGTATGGGGACGACAGGGGGCTTTGAAAAACTGTTTTTT
TRBV4-1	.	TRBD1	TRBJ2-7	CASSLTGEGSYEQYF	TGCGCCAGCAGCCTTACAGGGGAAGGGTCCTACGAGCAGTACTTC
TRBV4-2	.	.	TRBJ2-3	CASSQDATGASTDTQYF	TGTGCCAGCAGCCAAGATGCGACGGGAGCTAGCACAGATACGCAGTATTTT
TRBV6-4	few	.	TRBJ2-3	CASSRESTDTQYF	TGTGCCAGCAGTCGGGAGAGCACAGATACGCAGTATTTT
TRBV4-2	.	.	TRBJ1-5	CASSQDGRGDQPQHF	TGTGCCAGCAGCCAAGATGGAAGGGGTGATCAGCCCCAGCATTTT
TRBV4-2	.	TRBD2	TRBJ2-1	CASSQRTSGYNEQFF	TGTGCCAGCAGCCAGAGGACTAGCGGATACAATGAGCAGTTCTTC
TRBV5-8	few	.	TRBJ2-7	CASSPHRVPEQYF	TGTGCCAGCAGCCCTCACAGGGTCCCCGAGCAGTACTTC
TRBV6-5	.	TRBD1	TRBJ2-4	CASSPNRGRGNIQYF	TGTGCCAGCAGCCCAAACAGGGGGCGGGGAAACATTCAGTACTTC
TRBV25-1	.	.	TRBJ2-7	CASSGRWGPQGEQYF	TGTGCCAGCAGTGGAAGGTGGGGGCCGCAGGGCGAGCAGTACTTC
TRBV28	once	TRBD1	TRBJ1-2	CASSGTGQTVYGYTF	TGTGCCAGCAGTGGGACGGGACAGACAGTTTATGGCTACACCTTC
TRBV6-4	.	.	TRBJ1-4	CASSDSGGSEKLFF	TGTGCCAGCAGTGACTCGGGGGGATCGGAAAAACTGTTTTTT
TRBV7-2	few	.	TRBJ2-1	CASSLGGSANEQFF	TGTGCCAGCAGCTTAGGTGGGAGTGCGAATGAGCAGTTCTTC
TRBV7-9	.	.	TRBJ1-2	CASSRAGGGDGYTF	TGTGCCAGCAGCAGGGCCGGTGGGGGGGATGGCTACACCTTC
TRBV5-1	once	.	TRBJ2-1	CASSLGGAQNEQFF	TGCGCCAGCAGCTTAGGAGGGGCGCAGAATGAGCAGTTCTTC
TRBV7-3	.	.	TRBJ2-7	CASSFQGGYEQYF	TGTGCCAGCAGTTTTCAGGGTGGCTACGAGCAGTACTTC
TRBV7-2	.	.	TRBJ1-1	CASSSRIGENTEAFF	TGTGCCAGCAGCTCACGAATAGGGGAAAACACTGAAGCTTTCTTT
TRBV6-6	few	TRBD1	TRBJ1-1	CASSRVGTGDTEAFF	TGTGCCAGCAGTCGGGTGGGGACAGGGGACACTGAAGCTTTCTTT
TRBV7-2	.	TRBD1	TRBJ2-7	CASSPTPTGTGPDEQYF	TGTGCCAGCAGCCCCACACCCACCGGGACAGGGCCGGACGAGCAGTACTTC
TRBV5-6	.	TRBD1	TRBJ2-7	CASSSAHRGFSYEQYF	TGTGCCAGCAGCTCCGCGCACAGGGGGTTTTCCTACGAGCAGTACTTC
TRBV7-9	few	TRBD1	TRBJ1-4	CASSLSDRRVEKLFF	TGTGCCAGCAGCCTTTCGGACAGGCGGGTTGAAAAACTGTTTTTT
TRBV6-5	.	.	TRBJ2-7	CASSYSSVSSYEQYF	TGTGCCAGCAGTTACTCGTCAGTGTCCTCCTACGAGCAGTACTTC
TRBV21-1	.	.	TRBJ2-7	CASSPRKLRTGWPYEQYF	TGTGCCAGCAGCCCCCGAAAGTTACGGACAGGTTGGCCCTACGAGCAGTACTTC
TRBV5-1	few	TRBD1	TRBJ1-1	CASSSSGGPRVNTEAFF	TGCGCCAGCAGCTCCTCAGGGGGCCCCAGGGTGAACACTGAAGCTTTCTTT
TRBV6-6	.	TRBD1	TRBJ1-2	CASSKDRAGYTF	TGTGCCAGCAGTAAAGACAGGGCTGGCTACACCTTC
TRBV30	.	TRBD1	TRBJ1-5	CAWTPLGQSDQPQHF	TGTGCCTGGACCCCCCTGGGACAGTCAGATCAGCCCCAGCATTTT
TRBV7-9	.	TRBD2	TRBJ2-5	CASSLWGLAQQETQYF	TGTGCCAGCAGCCTGTGGGGACTAGCGCAACAAGAGACCCAGTACTTC
TRBV7-2	.	.	TRBJ2-5	CASSRLAETQYF	TGTGCCAGCAGCCGCCTGGCAGAGACCCAGTACTTC
TRBV7-9	.	.	TRBJ2-1	CASSFLEYGNEQFF	TGTGCCAGCAGCTTTTTAGAATATGGCAATGAGCAGTTCTTC
TRBV2	.	TRBD1	TRBJ1-2	CASMPGTGLFNYGYTF	TGTGCCAGCATGCCCGGGACAGGGCTTTTTAACTATGGCTACACCTTC
TRBV27	.	TRBD2	TRBJ2-6	CASSSASFGTSGNSGANVLTF	TGTGCCAGCAGTTCAGCCAGTTTCGGGACTAGCGGGAACTCTGGGGCCAACGTCCTGACTTTC
TRBV5-8	few	.	TRBJ1-4	CASSLVRGEKLFF	TGTGCCAGCAGCCTGGTCAGGGGTGAAAAACTGTTTTTT
TRBV27	.	.	TRBJ1-1	CASSFRGANTEAFF	TGTGCCAGCAGTTTCAGGGGCGCGAACACTGAAGCTTTCTTT
TRBV7-9	.	.	TRBJ2-1	CASSGGWGRYNEQFF	TGTGCCAGCAGCGGGGGGTGGGGCCGGTACAATGAGCAGTTCTTC
TRBV19	.	.	TRBJ1-1	CASSIPYGGTEAFF	TGTGCCAGTAGTATTCCGTACGGGGGCACTGAAGCTTTCTTT
TRBV6-1	.	.	TRBJ1-2	CASKGDGNYGYTF	TGTGCCAGCAAGGGGGACGGAAACTATGGCTACACCTTC
TRBV28	.	TRBD1	TRBJ1-4	CASSYPGGSEKLFF	TGTGCCAGCAGTTACCCAGGGGGCTCTGAAAAACTGTTTTTT
TRBV28	.	TRBD1	TRBJ2-7	CASRPSQGAYEQYF	TGTGCCAGCAGACCCTCACAGGGGGCTTACGAGCAGTACTTC
TRBV27	.	TRBD1	TRBJ2-7	CASSNRPGQGTHEQYF	TGTGCCAGCAGTAACCGGCCGGGACAGGGGACCCACGAGCAGTACTTC
TRBV30	.	TRBD1	TRBJ2-3	CACGTGRTDTQYF	TGTGCCTGTGGGACAGGTCGAACAGATACGCAGTATTTT
TRBV27	.	.	TRBJ2-1	CASSPTRAGSNEQFF	TGTGCCAGCAGTCCAACTAGGGCCGGGTCCAATGAGCAGTTCTTC
TRBV19	.	.	TRBJ2-3	CASSVRGSGSTDTQYF	TGTGCCAGTAGTGTTAGAGGTAGTGGGAGCACAGATACGCAGTATTTT